This is a list of T cell receptor beta chains from one sample in a study of blood T cell repertoires in COVID-19. TCRdb keeps only in-frame clones here, not all; method: immunoSEQ multiplex PCR. Of about 180,000 clones detected, about 83% appear once; the ten largest clones hold around a sixth. The specimen sequenced was peripheral blood. The receptors originated from a person aged 65-85 years with COVID-19, enrolled during active disease. Both conserved end residues are part of each CDR3. Fields, in order: D gene, J gene, V gene, clone size, CDR3 DNA, CDR3 protein. The D gene is left open where the match is weak. Clone size is stated in some rows and not others, as once, few, many or a class when expanded.

D: .
J: TRBJ1-5
V: TRBV27
size: once
DNA: TGTGCCAGCAGTTTGGGAGGGTCCTATAGCAATCAGCCCCAGCATTTT
CDR3: CASSLGGSYSNQPQHF

D: .
J: TRBJ1-3
V: TRBV16
size: .
DNA: TGTGCCAGCAGCCAATTTTTGCGGCGCAGGGCCCAGAGCGGAAACACCATATATTTT
CDR3: CASSQFLRRRAQSGNTIYF

D: TRBD1
J: TRBJ2-1
V: TRBV5-1
size: .
DNA: TGCGCCAGCAGCTTACAAGGACAGGGCGCGCGGGGCGGCAATGAGCAGTTCTTC
CDR3: CASSLQGQGARGGNEQFF

D: TRBD1
J: TRBJ1-5
V: TRBV5-1
size: few
DNA: TGCGCCAGTAGCGGGACAGGGTACAATCAGCCCCAGCATTTT
CDR3: CASSGTGYNQPQHF

D: .
J: TRBJ2-7
V: TRBV28
size: .
DNA: TGTGCCACCAGAGGGGTCGACCCCTACGAGCAGTACTTC
CDR3: CATRGVDPYEQYF

D: .
J: TRBJ2-2
V: TRBV29-1
size: .
DNA: TGCAGCGCCCGAAGGGGATCGGGACATAACACCGGGGAGCTGTTTTTT
CDR3: CSARRGSGHNTGELFF

D: .
J: TRBJ1-3
V: TRBV7-2
size: .
DNA: TGTGCCAGCAGCTTTAACGTAGATGGAAACACCATATATTTT
CDR3: CASSFNVDGNTIYF

D: .
J: TRBJ1-2
V: TRBV19
size: .
DNA: TGTGCCAGTAGTACCCAACAGGATACCTATGGCTACACCTTC
CDR3: CASSTQQDTYGYTF

D: TRBD1
J: TRBJ1-2
V: TRBV2
size: .
DNA: TGTGCCAGCAGCACTCGACAGGGGGGGAACGGCGGCTACACCTTC
CDR3: CASSTRQGGNGGYTF

D: .
J: TRBJ2-1
V: TRBV10-3
size: .
DNA: TGTGCCATCAGTGAGGGCCGGGGAAGTGACAATGAGCAGTTCTTC
CDR3: CAISEGRGSDNEQFF

D: .
J: TRBJ1-1
V: TRBV5-1
size: once
DNA: TGCGCCAGCAGCTTGGGTGCATGGAGCACTGAAGCTTTCTTT
CDR3: CASSLGAWSTEAFF

D: .
J: TRBJ2-7
V: TRBV19
size: .
DNA: TGTGCCACTAGCCGGCCAGGGATGGCCGAGCAGTACTTC
CDR3: CATSRPGMAEQYF

D: TRBD1
J: TRBJ1-4
V: TRBV19
size: .
DNA: TGTGCCAGTCGTCCTTGGGACAGGTCTAATGAAAAACTGTTTTTT
CDR3: CASRPWDRSNEKLFF

D: .
J: TRBJ2-7
V: TRBV27
size: once
DNA: TGTGCCAGCAGTTTGGGCGACGAGCAGTACTTC
CDR3: CASSLGDEQYF

D: TRBD1
J: TRBJ1-1
V: TRBV3-1/TRBV3-2
size: .
DNA: TGTGCCAGCAGCCCGACAGGGGGTACCTTCACTGAAGCTTTCTTT
CDR3: CASSPTGGTFTEAFF

D: TRBD1
J: TRBJ2-1
V: TRBV11-3
size: .
DNA: TGTGCCAGCAGCTTAGACCCATGGACAGGGAAGAGCTCCTACAATGAGCAGTTCTTC
CDR3: CASSLDPWTGKSSYNEQFF

D: TRBD2
J: TRBJ2-7
V: TRBV24-1
size: once
DNA: TGTGCCATTGGGGGGGTCTACGAGCAGTACTTC
CDR3: CAIGGVYEQYF

D: TRBD1
J: TRBJ2-5
V: TRBV10-3
size: .
DNA: TGTGCCATCAGTGAGTCGACAGGGGGCTTGGAGACCCAGTACTTC
CDR3: CAISESTGGLETQYF

D: .
J: TRBJ1-4
V: TRBV7-9
size: .
DNA: TGTGCCAGCAGCTTAGTCCTATCTACGGGGGGTGAAAAACTGTTTTTT
CDR3: CASSLVLSTGGEKLFF

D: TRBD1
J: TRBJ2-1
V: TRBV7-2
size: .
DNA: TGTGCCAGCAGCCTCCGGACGACAGGGAATGAGCAGTTCTTC
CDR3: CASSLRTTGNEQFF